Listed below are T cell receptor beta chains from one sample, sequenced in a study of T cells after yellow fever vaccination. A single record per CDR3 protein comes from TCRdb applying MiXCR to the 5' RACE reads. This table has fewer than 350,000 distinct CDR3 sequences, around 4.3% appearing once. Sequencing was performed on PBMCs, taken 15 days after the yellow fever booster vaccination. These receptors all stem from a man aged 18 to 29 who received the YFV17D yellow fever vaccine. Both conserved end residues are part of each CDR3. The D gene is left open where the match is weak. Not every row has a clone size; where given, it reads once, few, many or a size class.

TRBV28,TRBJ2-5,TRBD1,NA,TGTGCCAGCCGCGCGAGGACAGGGCAGAAAGAGACCCAGTACTTC,CASRARTGQKETQYF
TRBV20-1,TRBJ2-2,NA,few,TGCAGTGCTAGAGAGACGCTAGGGGTCAACACCGGGGAGCTGTTTTTT,CSARETLGVNTGELFF
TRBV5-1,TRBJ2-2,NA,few,TGCGCCAGCAGCTTGCGAGCATCAGGGCAAGTTACCGGGGAGCTGTTTTTT,CASSLRASGQVTGELFF
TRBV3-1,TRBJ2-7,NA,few,TGTGCCAGCAGCCCGGGGCCGCGGGAGCAGTACTTC,CASSPGPREQYF
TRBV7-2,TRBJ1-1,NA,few,TGTGCCAGCAGCTTAGGGACCGTCCGGAACACTGAAGCTTTCTTT,CASSLGTVRNTEAFF
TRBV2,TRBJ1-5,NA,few,TGTGCCAGCAGTGAACGGGAGGGAGGTCAGCCCCAGCATTTT,CASSEREGGQPQHF
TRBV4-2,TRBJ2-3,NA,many,TGTGCCAGCAGCCAAGGGGCAGGGGAGCGGACAGATACGCAGTATTTT,CASSQGAGERTDTQYF
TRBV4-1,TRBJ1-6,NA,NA,TGCGCCAGCAGCCAAGATCTCGAAGCTTCCCTCCACTTT,CASSQDLEASLHF
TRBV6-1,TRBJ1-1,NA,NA,TGTGCCAGCAGTGAAGTCCCAGGGTGGGTGAACACTGAAGCTTTCTTT,CASSEVPGWVNTEAFF
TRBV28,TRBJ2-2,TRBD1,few,TGTGCCAGCAGTCCCCCACAGGGGTACACCGGGGAGCTGTTTTTT,CASSPPQGYTGELFF
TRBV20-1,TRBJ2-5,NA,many,TGCAGTGCTAGAGCCGGGGCTGAGACCCAGTACTTC,CSARAGAETQYF